This T cell receptor (beta chain) was identified during a study of lymphopenia after photon versus proton radiotherapy (dated by TCRdb to the late 2010s). Looking at the study overall: Photon and proton radiation therapy were compared by the study for their immunological effects in patients with gastrointestinal tumors who developed high-grade lymphopenia. The goal of the study was to describe how the two radiation modalities differ in their effects on the immune system. The cohort comprised approximately 21 patients with gastrointestinal tumors who received either photon or proton therapy and then developed lymphopenia.

Libraries were prepared through the immunoSEQ multiplex PCR assay. Alongside multiparametric flow cytometry, deep sequencing of rearranged TCR beta loci was used to profile the T cell repertoires. TCRdb's version of the immuneACCESS table is confined to in-frame rearrangements and falls short of the full clone set. An unresolved V gene accounts for under half of the shortfall where checked; the remainder is of unknown origin. The sample table shows fewer than 65,000 clones, and around 85% are seen once. The top ten clonotypes cover about 2% of the sample. This clone has only one observation. No cognate antigen has been identified for it. At one of its ends the junction is not consistent with the germline gene, which may arise from a read error. Results the study describes overall, beyond this receptor: Relative stability during treatment was observed in proton-treated patients, whereas loss of naive T cells and TCR diversity and gain of effector/memory populations were observed in photon-treated patients. After the lymphocyte count nadir, repertoires from photon-treated patients showed oligoclonal expansion, particularly of CD8+ Temra cells, and this expansion drove the decline in diversity. Across the cohort, among patients who died, a greater drop in TCR diversity after the nadir was inversely correlated with overall survival time. The survival association was examined only in patients who died, and the authors described better survival with proton therapy as a possibility, not as a demonstrated result.

The CDR3, cysteine through phenylalanine, is 11 amino acids long. Only the CDR3 portion is preserved as DNA: 33 bases, with reading frame beginning at the first base. CDR1 and CDR2 were assigned from the germline V gene as SGHAT and FQNNGV. The sample consisted of peripheral blood, taken from a patient treated with photon-based radiotherapy. The rearranged segments are TRBV11-2 and TRBJ1-2; the D gene is perhaps TRBD1, on 5 matching bases. The sequence was obtained from a man aged 40-50 years with gastric cancer. The CDR3 has the sequence CASSFSRRVAF. The base sequence is TGTGCCAGCAGCTTCAGTCGCAGGGTTGCCTTC.